These 5 T cell receptor beta chains were sequenced from one sample in a study of technical replicates of blood from a handful of donors. Sequenced by immunoSEQ multiplex PCR; TCRdb stores in-frame clones only, minus some. Of tens of thousands of clones detected, over 90% appear once; the ten largest clones hold 0.37%. The specimen was T cells isolated from PBMCs. The receptors stem from a human donor in good health.

The chain has TRBV28 and TRBJ2-3; D uncertain. The CDR3 covers 17 residues. Germline lookup yields CDR1 MDHEN and CDR2 SYDVKM. Trimming took 2 bases from V and 4 from J, leaving 19 bases between them. Here the CDR3 DNA reads TGTGCCAGCAGTTTAGGTCTAGACCCCATACCCTCAGATACGCAGTATTTT. It is translated as CASSLGLDPIPSDTQYF. The full variable domain, its missing parts supplied by reference TRBV28 and TRBJ2-3, is DVKVTQSSRYLVKRTGEKVFLECVQDMDHENMFWYRQDPGLGLRLIYFSYDVKMKEKGDIPEGYSVSREKKERFSLILESASTNQTSMYLCASSLGLDPIPSDTQYFGPGTRLTVL.

The chain joins TRBV29-1 to TRBJ2-5; D is ambiguous. This CDR3 contains 12 residues. Trimming took off 3 bases at V and 3 bases at J, with 8 bases between the two ends. CDR1 and CDR2 from the germline V gene are SQVTM and ANQGSEA. This CDR3 is CSVDAGEETQYF. The CDR3 coding sequence is TGCAGCGTTGACGCAGGTGAAGAGACCCAGTACTTC.

The sample holds one count of this clone. The chain links TRBV6-5 to TRBJ2-3; 8 bases agree with TRBD2. Germline V gives CDR1 MNHEY, CDR2 SVGAGI. J was trimmed by 1 base and V by 5 bases; bases with no gene match: 5. The CDR3 runs to 15 residues. This CDR3 is CASSPSGGGTDTQYF. The CDR3, as DNA: TGTGCCAGCAGTCCCTCCGGGGGGGGCACAGATACGCAGTATTTT.

J is TRBJ2-7 and V is TRBV29-1, with 7 bases identical to TRBD1. In germline, CDR1 is SQVTM, CDR2 ANQGSEA. J was trimmed by 4 bases and V by 6 bases; bases with no gene match: 3. There are 11 residues in the CDR3. CDR3 in DNA: TGCAGCGTGGTGGGACAGTACGAGCAGTACTTC. Amino acids: CSVVGQYEQYF.

The chain has TRBV19 and TRBJ2-7, with D unresolved. This CDR3 region has 13 residues. V was clipped by 3 bases and J by 3 bases, with 9 bases between them. Germline CDR1 is LNHDA and CDR2 is SQIVND (reference sequence). The CDR3 spells CASSMGQIYEQYF. Here the CDR3 DNA reads TGTGCCAGTAGTATGGGCCAGATCTACGAGCAGTACTTC.